This TCR beta chain was sequenced during a study of cytomegalovirus exposure and HLA in healthy donors. Likely unrecorded immune exposures existed in these nominally healthy donors. Vbeta (60) and Jbeta (13) primers were used in the PCR. Generated by immunoSEQ multiplex PCR, the TCRdb table keeps only in-frame clones and is missing some. The table lists 100,000 to 120,000 clones, approximately 86% of them singletons. Source material: PBMCs. The TCR was taken from a man in his late teens or twenties in good health and CMV-seronegative.

The CDR3 region is CASSLSGGEQYF. For the CDR3, the DNA is TGTGCCAGCAGCTTAAGCGGAGGTGAGCAGTACTTC. V is TRBV7-6 and J is TRBJ2-7, with D possibly matching TRBD2 (5 bases). The CDR3 extends over 12 amino acids. Trimming removed 2 bases from V and 7 bases from J, with 9 bases in between. CDR1 is SGHVS, CDR2 FNYEAQ, per germline.